The next 22 T cell receptor beta chains were all read from a single sample in a study of sequential checkpoint blockade in melanoma. Treatment defined: randomized to nivolumab then ipilimumab (arm A) or the reverse (arm B). The data were produced by immunoSEQ multiplex PCR, yet TCRdb's version contains in-frame clones alone and is incomplete. The table has roughly 18,000 clones, about 69% seen once; the top ten hold roughly 5%. The source material was tumor tissue (inferred from file names), sampled from a patient given nivolumab and ipilimumab in sequence. The receptors were gathered from a human donor with melanoma.

V gene TRBV6-7 combines with J gene TRBJ2-5; 9 bases line up with TRBD1. TRBV6-7 qualifies as an ORF whose function is uncertain. The CDR3 has 12 amino acids. Trimming took 10 bases from V and 5 from J; bases not matched to a gene: 5. The chain's CDR3 is CATGTGYETQYF. The CDR3 DNA sequence: TGTGCCACCGGGACAGGGTATGAGACCCAGTACTTC.

This clone was picked up a small number of times. This chain uses TRBV25-1 with TRBJ2-5; D gene ambiguous. CDR3 size: 13 residues. V lost 6 bases and J lost 5, with 13 bases in between. Germline-derived CDR1 and CDR2 are MGHDK and SYGVNS. CDR3 sequence: CASSSFDGETQYF. The CDR3 DNA is TGTGCCAGCAGCTCCTTTGATGGGGAGACCCAGTACTTC. The full variable domain, in which reference TRBV25-1 and TRBJ2-5 provide the parts outside the CDR3, is EADIYQTPRYLVIGTGKKITLECSQTMGHDKMYWYQQDPGMELHLIHYSYGVNSTEKGDLSSESTVSRIRTEHFPLTLESARPSHTSQYLCASSSFDGETQYFGPGTRLLVL.

V gene TRBV9 combines with J gene TRBJ1-1, with a possible D match to TRBD1 (6 bases). The V end was cut by 4 bases, the J end by 7 bases, with 11 bases between. The CDR3 runs to 12 residues. Germline V CDR1 and CDR2: SGDLS, YYNGEE. This CDR3 reads CASSWGQGEAFF. CDR3 bases: TGTGCCAGCAGCTGGGGGCAGGGTGAAGCTTTCTTT.

This clone was seen a handful of times. The chain uses TRBV7-1 and TRBJ1-4, with TRBD1 as a possible D gene (6 bases). TRBV7-1 is reported as an ORF; its role is uncertain. This CDR3 contains 16 residues. V was cut by 5 bases and J by 7 bases, with 20 bases left in between. CDR3 in amino acids: CASSPGQPMTPEKLFF. The CDR3 nucleotides are TGTGCCAGCAGCCCCGGACAGCCCATGACCCCTGAAAAACTGTTTTTT.

This clone was seen a few times. The V call is TRBV30, the J call TRBJ2-7; possibly TRBD1 or TRBD2 for D (5 bases each). This CDR3 region has 12 residues. The germline V gene has CDR1 GTSNPN and CDR2 SVGIG (reference sequence). Trimming shortened V by 2 bases and J by 4 bases, and 9 bases separated the two germline ends. The CDR3 is CAWSTGLYEQYF. CDR3 sequence (DNA): TGTGCCTGGAGTACAGGACTGTACGAGCAGTACTTC.

The rearrangement joins TRBV11-3 to TRBJ2-1; D possibly corresponds to TRBD1 (9 bases). CDR1 and CDR2 from the germline V gene are SGHNT and YENEEA. The CDR3 runs 15 residues. Between the trimmed V and J ends, which lost 8 bases and 6 bases, there was a span of 20 bases. The CDR3 nucleotides read TGTGCCAGCCGGGGGGGGACAGGGATCCGCAATGAGCAGTTCTTC. Residues: CASRGGTGIRNEQFF. Based on the CDR3 plus reference TRBV11-3 and TRBJ2-1, the full variable domain is EAGVVQSPRYKIIEKKQPVAFWCNPISGHNTLYWYLQNLGQGPELLIRYENEEAVDDSQLPKDRFSAERLKGVDSTLKIQPAELGDSAVYLCASRGGTGIRNEQFFGPGTRLTVL.

This chain joins TRBV7-6 and TRBJ1-6; perhaps TRBD1 as D (5 bases). The CDR3 spans 14 residues. V was clipped by 4 bases and J by 9 bases, with 13 bases between them. Germline CDR1 reads SGHVS; CDR2 reads FNYEAQ. The CDR3 loop reads CASSWGTEGSPLHF. Written as DNA, the CDR3 is TGTGCCAGCAGCTGGGGGACGGAGGGTTCACCCCTCCACTTT.

This clone has more than one count but fewer than ten. Germline is not matched at one junction end, which may reflect a read error. The J gene is TRBJ2-7, the V gene TRBV6-8, with TRBD1 matching 8 bases. Germline V gene sequence: CDR1 MNHGY, CDR2 SAAAGT. The CDR3 consists of 12 residues. Here the CDR3 reads CASSYATGTGNF. The CDR3 nucleotides read TGTGCCAGCAGTTACGCAACCGGGACAGGCAACTTC.

V is TRBV5-1 and J is TRBJ2-1; D not resolved. The CDR3 length is 16 residues. The ends were cut back, 2 bases at V and 0 bases at J, with 12 bases in the middle. Germline CDR1 and CDR2: SGHRS and YFSETQ. CDR3 sequence: CASSFFGRSSYNEQFF. CDR3 nucleotide sequence: TGCGCCAGCAGCTTTTTCGGGCGGAGCTCCTACAATGAGCAGTTCTTC.

V and J are TRBV11-1 and TRBJ2-2, with D perhaps given as TRBD1 or TRBD2 (6 bases each). Trimming took off 3 bases at V and 6 bases at J, with 11 bases between the two ends. Germline values: CDR1 SGHAT, CDR2 FQDESV (reference sequence). There are 14 residues in the CDR3. CDR3 loop: CASSFGGPAGELFF. CDR3 DNA: TGTGCCAGCAGCTTTGGGGGGCCGGCCGGGGAGCTGTTTTTT.

About this clone: At one end the junction does not follow the germline gene, possibly because of a read error. The rearrangement uses TRBV15 and TRBJ2-1; the D call may be TRBD1 or TRBD2 (5 bases each). The CDR3 runs to 15 residues. The germline gives CDR1 LNHNV, CDR2 YYDKDF (reference sequence). DNA for the CDR3: TGTGCCAGCAGCTTAGCGTACAGGACGTACAATGAGCAGTTCTTC. Amino acid sequence: CASSLAYRTYNEQFF.

The rearrangement links TRBV4-1 to TRBJ2-3, with D perhaps matching TRBD2 (6 bases). Trimming stripped 3 bases from V and 4 bases from J, with 20 bases between. Germline lookup yields CDR1 MGHRA and CDR2 YSYEKL. The CDR3 consists of 17 residues. CDR3 loop: CASSHQTSGGIPDTQYF. CDR3 nucleotides: TGCGCCAGCAGCCACCAGACTAGTGGGGGTATTCCAGATACGCAGTATTTT.

The V and J genes are TRBV6-8 and TRBJ2-3, with D possibly matching TRBD1 (6 bases). This CDR3 spans 18 amino acids. V gave up 6 bases and J gave up 3 bases, with 25 bases separating them. Germline values: CDR1 MNHGY, CDR2 SAAAGT. The CDR3 nucleotides are TGTGCCAGCAGCCCGATCCGGCGTCCAACAAGGGGGACAGATACGCAGTATTTT. This codes for CASSPIRRPTRGTDTQYF.

V usage is TRBV5-1 and J usage is TRBJ1-3, with TRBD1 matching over 7 bases. Germline V gene lookup returns CDR1 SGHRS and CDR2 YFSETQ. J gave up 3 bases and V 4 bases, and 7 bases lay outside the gene matches. This CDR3 has 15 residues. CDR3 amino acids: CASSPMTGIGNTIYF. The CDR3 DNA sequence: TGCGCCAGCAGCCCCATGACAGGGATTGGAAACACCATATATTTT.

The V call is TRBV28, the J call TRBJ1-4; 8 nucleotides line up with TRBD1. The V gene end was trimmed by 6 bases and the J gene end by 11 bases; junction bases not matched to a gene: 11. This CDR3 spans 14 amino acids. Germline V gene sequence: CDR1 MDHEN, CDR2 SYDVKM. The CDR3: CASRSPGQGTKLFF. The DNA for the CDR3 is TGTGCCAGCAGATCACCCGGACAGGGAACGAAACTGTTTTTT.

CDR3 region: CASSTQGLSGNTIYF. The CDR3 nucleotides read TGTGCCAGCAGTACACAGGGTTTGTCTGGAAACACCATATATTTT. The chain uses TRBV2 and TRBJ1-3, with D maybe TRBD1 (6 bases). Looked up from germline, CDR1 is SNHLY and CDR2 is FYNNEI. The V gene lost 5 bases and the J gene lost 1 base, with 12 bases spanning the gap. The CDR3 runs to 15 residues.

This clone was observed a few times. This chain joins TRBV28 and TRBJ1-4; 10 bases are shared with TRBD1. J was trimmed by 8 bases and V by 7 bases; bases with no gene match: 7. Germline V gives CDR1 MDHEN, CDR2 SYDVKM. This CDR3 spans 14 amino acids. The CDR3: CASMRDRGREKLFF. The CDR3 DNA reads as TGTGCCAGCATGAGGGACAGGGGAAGGGAAAAACTGTTTTTT.

This sequence joins TRBV28 and TRBJ2-7; D possibly corresponds to TRBD2 (6 bases). Germline V lookup: CDR1 MDHEN, CDR2 SYDVKM. V dropped 11 bases and J dropped 4 bases, with 18 bases sitting between them. CDR3 length equals 13 residues. The CDR3 reads CAVTGQEGYEQYF. CDR3 coding DNA: TGTGCCGTTACGGGGCAGGAGGGATACGAGCAGTACTTC. Filled out from reference TRBV28 and TRBJ2-7, the complete variable domain reads DVKVTQSSRYLVKRTGEKVFLECVQDMDHENMFWYRQDPGLGLRLIYFSYDVKMKEKGDIPEGYSVSREKKERFSLILESASTNQTSMYLCAVTGQEGYEQYFGPGTRLTVT.

In the case of this clone: Other nucleotide sequences in the sample specify the same CDR3. V usage is TRBV28 and J usage is TRBJ1-1; 7 positions agree with TRBD1. The CDR3 is 13 amino acids. Germline loops: CDR1 MDHEN, CDR2 SYDVKM. After removal of 3 bases from V and 5 bases from J, the junction contained 3 bases not matched to a gene. CDR3 protein: CASSLARGTEAFF. In DNA, the CDR3 is TGTGCCAGCAGTTTGGCCAGGGGGACTGAAGCTTTCTTT.

This clone counts as medium-sized. The chain couples TRBV10-3 to TRBJ1-5; no clear D gene. With 0 bases removed from V and 5 bases from J, the gap between germline ends came to 5 bases. The germline V gene has CDR1 ENHRY and CDR2 SYGVKD. This CDR3 has 13 residues. The CDR3 region is CAISESNYQPQHF. CDR3 coding DNA: TGTGCCATCAGTGAGTCGAACTATCAGCCCCAGCATTTT.

The chain uses TRBV9 and TRBJ2-1, with D maybe TRBD1 (6 bases). Germline CDR1 reads SGDLS; CDR2 reads YYNGEE. CDR3 length: 13 residues. The V end lost 5 bases, the J end lost 9 bases, and 15 bases lay between the germline ends. The CDR3 DNA follows: TGTGCCAGCAGGTCAGGGGATTGGGGTGAGCAGTTCTTC. This codes for CASRSGDWGEQFF.

V is TRBV19 and J is TRBJ1-4; the match to TRBD1 covers 9 bases. The ends lost 4 bases at V and 7 bases at J; junction bases unmatched: 13. Germline loops: CDR1 LNHDA, CDR2 SQIVND (reference sequence). The CDR3 sequence is 17 residues long. This CDR3 is CASSTSRDRDGSEKLFF. In DNA, the CDR3 is TGTGCCAGTAGTACGTCCCGGGACAGGGATGGGAGTGAAAAACTGTTTTTT. Full variable domain (missing parts from reference TRBV19 and TRBJ1-4): DGGITQSPKYLFRKEGQNVTLSCEQNLNHDAMYWYRQDPGQGLRLIYYSQIVNDFQKGDIAEGYSVSREKKESFPLTVTSAQKNPTAFYLCASSTSRDRDGSEKLFFGSGTQLSVL.